Sequencing of this T cell receptor (beta chain) was carried out in a study of cytomegalovirus exposure and HLA in healthy donors (dated by TCRdb to 2017 to 2019). Background for the entire study: An earlier analysis of approximately 640 of the donors reported 250 to 300 Gb of sequence data and 117 million unique TCR beta sequences from 150 million to 200 million T cells. The study aimed to test whether cataloging public T cell receptors could reveal signatures of past pathogen exposure. The genetic ancestry cluster associated with self-reported Caucasian donors included approximately 85% of the roughly 360 genotyped donors. An early release covering roughly 580 HLA-typed donors comprised about 300 gigabases of sequencing data and 85 million to 100 million unique TCR sequences. The study profiled the T cell repertoires of hundreds of subjects by immunosequencing and related them to cytomegalovirus serostatus. In an earlier analysis of a few hundred of the donors, high-throughput TCR beta sequencing was used to judge whether each TCR beta V gene segment behaved as functional or pseudogenic. Besides the first cohort of around 700 subjects, a separate validation cohort made up of over 95 different subjects was used. Typing coverage varied by locus: roughly 620-630 donors for A, B, C, DRB1 and DQB1; some 520 for DQA1; over 600 for DPA1; about 450 for DPB1. Donor age, sex, ethnicity and CMV serostatus were collected together with the repertoire data. A later analysis re-analyzed previously published TCR beta repertoires from 660 or so donors and added high-resolution HLA genotyping to study TCR occurrence patterns. Across about 380 genotyped donors of the cohort, an average of about 240,000 unique TCR beta nucleotide sequences per donor were sequenced, and roughly 18% of those sequences were non-productive. Roughly 5 DR-DQ haplotypes were handled as single units for association and clustering because linkage in the cohort was strong. Class I and class II HLA loci were covered by the typing at four-digit resolution. High-throughput TCR immunosequencing, statistical association of individual TCRs with disease status, and machine learning were combined to predict cytomegalovirus infection status. The later analysis used no new phenotypic data to find candidate immune exposures, relying instead on TCR beta sequences and their occurrence across donors. A later genetic analysis used genome-wide SNP genotypes for 398 of the 666 donors, treating that subset as a discovery cohort. All discovery cohort repertoires had been generated using a single sequencing platform.

What the authors observed across the whole study: In vitro tests confirmed that three of the cytomegalovirus-associated TCR beta chains recognize cytomegalovirus antigens. Correlated functional status among segregating V segments might reflect linkage disequilibrium, but an unknown experimental factor could not be ruled out. A total of roughly 160 TCR beta chains were listed by the study as associated with cytomegalovirus. According to the authors, the approach could potentially be generalized to other disease states and immunological phenotypes. Because counts were too low, under 20 rarely observed V segments, including chromosome 9 orphons, were left out of the earlier analysis of several hundred of the donors. HLA typing was unavailable for some donors at each locus, so association tests used only the typed subset. The 87-base-pair reads could not distinguish some IMGT-functional V segments, including TRBV6-2 and TRBV6-3, so those segments were excluded. The presence/absence analyses assumed that sequencing depth was roughly uniform across donors, and that assumption may not be true. Most TCR sequences were observed very rarely across donors, whereas some public TCRs were present in many individuals. Strong co-occurrence of HLA alleles, especially DR and DQ, made assigning TCR associations to individual alleles difficult. According to a later analysis, most CMV-associated TCR beta chains appeared to be HLA-restricted, and the HLA associations seemed to be driven largely by CMV exposure. A further reported finding was that TCR beta sequences accurately predicted the HLA-A and HLA-B alleles for most subjects in the first cohort. According to a later analysis, TCR association rates differed among HLA loci, with DRB1 alleles showing the most associated TCRs and HLA-C alleles showing the fewest. V-gene and J-gene trimming of TCR beta chains was associated with a missense DCLRE1C variant in a later genetic analysis, and the association was replicated in an independent cohort. Cytomegalovirus status was reported to be diagnosed by the classifier with high specificity and sensitivity in both the original and validation cohorts. In this cohort, only TCR beta chains were sequenced, and detectable features were limited by the absence of alpha or paired-chain data. For the cohort, immune exposure information was limited to CMV serostatus. A group of highly shared sequence variants was considered likely to be a technical artifact of the sequencing pipeline. A later analysis reported that several top co-occurrence clusters appeared linked to parvovirus B19, influenza, CMV and Epstein-Barr virus. According to a later genetic analysis, donors in an Asian-associated ancestry cluster had fewer N-insertions in productive TCRs than the approximately 700-donor mean. In a later analysis, HLA-associated TCR beta chains were found to be more clonally expanded and to have lower generation probabilities than equally common non-associated chains. At a false discovery rate of 0.05, a later analysis linked about 17,000 TCR beta sequences to specific HLA alleles. Broadly in line with IMGT annotations, most TCR beta V segments showed up in productive rearrangements about 87% or about 30% of the time in an earlier analysis of a few hundred of the donors.

Libraries were prepared through the immunoSEQ multiplex PCR assay. For the multiplex PCR, a mixture combining 60 forward primers for TCR Vbeta segments and 13 reverse primers for TCR Jbeta segments was used. Amplification of the CDR3 region of rearranged TCR beta genes was performed with a multiplex PCR assay on genomic DNA. The Illumina HiSeq System was used to sequence the amplified TCR beta libraries as 87-base-pair reads. The paper's data handling went like this. A later analysis tallied some 79 million unique TCR beta chains across the 666 repertoires, and some 10 million of those chains were shared by two or more donors. Raw reads were error-corrected and collapsed into unique sequences by a nearest-neighbor algorithm in which closely related sequences were merged to remove PCR and sequencing errors. To assign V, D and J gene segments, CDR3 sequences were aligned to IMGT reference sequences. For a sequence to be retained, a match of at least six nucleotides to both a V gene segment and a J gene segment was required. A rearrangement was called productive if the CDR3 had no stop codons and remained in frame with V and J, and every other rearrangement was called non-productive. CDR3 was defined according to IMGT convention as the region running from the second conserved V-encoded cysteine to the conserved J-encoded phenylalanine. In an earlier analysis of just under 600 of the donors, sequences lacking an unambiguous match to a single V gene segment were excluded. An earlier analysis of 550 to 650 of the donors classified V segments as functional when productive rearrangements were above 56.7% and as segregating when the standard deviation between donors was above 5%. A statistical classification framework was built for diagnosing cytomegalovirus status from the catalog of TCR beta chain sequences. V and J gene assignment, in a later analysis, came from comparing TCR nucleotide sequences with IMGT/GENE-DB human TR gene sequences. The TCRdist pipeline was used in a later analysis to assign CDR3 sequences and most-parsimonious VDJ recombination scenarios. In a later analysis, each TCR beta chain was defined by its CDR3 amino acid sequence together with its V-gene family, and reads without a unique V-gene family were excluded. To address suspected cross-contamination and a sequencing artifact, a later analysis removed under 600 highly shared, low-generation-probability nucleotide sequences. A later analysis calculated a clonal expansion index for each public chain from normalized within-repertoire ranks of inferred template counts. A later analysis computed generation probabilities with a VDJ recombination model fitted to out-of-frame rearrangements, and checked the results against IGoR. Hypergeometric tests were used in a later analysis to score TCR-TCR, TCR-HLA and TCR-CMV co-occurrence, with a repertoire-size bias correction applied to the TCR pairs. A later analysis estimated false discovery rates by permuting HLA or CMV assignments 20 times. A later analysis grouped co-occurring TCRs with DBSCAN, adding TCRdist sequence similarity when clustering within HLA-allele-positive subsets. Co-occurrence clustering excluded repertoires with fewer than 30,000 or more than 120,000 public chains, plus five with anomalous nucleotide sharing. Sourced from immuneACCESS, this table was stored by TCRdb with only in-frame sequences that have V and J called. A share of the clones is absent; for the studies checked, an unresolved V gene accounts for under half, and the remainder has no known explanation. That table is the source of V, J and clone size, and D and trimming were worked out from the DNA. Recorded for this sample are roughly 160,000 clones; 70% to 85% of them occurred a single time. The top ten hold around 4% of the sample.

The cohort was made up of around 720 healthy bone marrow donors. At the time of sampling, all cohort members were nominally healthy, though unrecorded immune exposures were likely present. The donor tested CMV seronegative and was one of the 352 seronegative cohort members. A peripheral blood sample was collected from each donor, and TCR beta sequencing was performed on peripheral blood mononuclear cells. Genomic DNA extraction from the blood cell samples was performed with the Qiagen DNeasy Blood Extraction Kit. As for this clone: Its binding antigen is unknown. The record has no base qualities; no much larger clone is one base away.

CDR1 MNHEY and CDR2 SMNVEV were looked up in the germline V gene (reference sequence). From its cysteine to its phenylalanine, the CDR3 spans 14 amino acids. Left in the record is the CDR3 DNA by itself, 42 bases read in frame from the first base. The junction shows trimming of 6 bases on V and 0 bases on J, and the gene matches do not reach 4 bases of it. The sample consisted of PBMCs. The chain was built from TRBV27 and TRBJ1-1, with 7 bases in between that match TRBD1. This sequence was found in a man aged 35 to 55 in good health and CMV-seronegative. The CDR3 amino acid sequence is: CASRRQGLNTEAFF. The nucleotide sequence is given as TGTGCCAGCAGACGACAGGGTTTGAACACTGAAGCTTTCTTT.